The clone carrying this TCR beta chain was picked up one time. Its target is unknown. Per sample, the assay covered approximately 100,000 TCR templates. The method was immunoSEQ multiplex PCR; TCRdb's version includes in-frame clones alone and lacks a portion of them. The data hold 110,000 or so clones, with around 90% observed a single time. The sample is drawn from a study of siplizumab effects on memory and regulatory T cells. Study conclusions and caveats: Mappable alloreactive CD4+ clones came from Treg cells about 65% of the time on average with siplizumab, against 26.9% in controls.

The sequenced sample was Tregs sorted from blood. The origin of this receptor is a human donor in good health.

The CDR3 DNA reads as TGTGCCAGCAGTTGGGCACGGGTGGACGGTGTAGAACTGTTTTTT. Translated, it gives CASSWARVDGVELFF. The rearrangement links TRBV6-5 to TRBJ1-4, with D uncertain. Germline V gene sequence: CDR1 MNHEY, CDR2 SVGAGI. V lost 4 bases, J lost 12 bases, and 21 bases lay in between. This CDR3 contains 15 residues.